This T cell receptor beta chain was retrieved from a study of a mutant IDH1 vaccine in newly diagnosed glioma. Study context: Initiation of the vaccine course occurred 4-6 weeks after radiotherapy alone, or alongside temozolomide cycles.

The CDR3 runs to 15 residues. Trimming pared 6 bases from V and 1 base from J, leaving 15 bases between. Germline V CDR1 and CDR2: SNHLY, FYNNEI. Study results and caveats: Pseudoprogression appeared independent of alterations in top peripheral clonotypes.

Clones were sequenced by immunoSEQ multiplex PCR, and TCRdb holds only the in-frame ones, with some missing. The repertoire holds tens of thousands of clones, 78% seen once, with approximately 6.7% in the top ten. About this clone itself: Its antigen is still unknown.

The time point: week 23, last vaccination. Vaccine doses each comprised 300 ug of mutant IDH1 20-mer peptide, with topical imiquimod. Sequenced here: PBMCs, sampled from a glioma patient whose treatment included an IDH1 peptide vaccine. The chain couples TRBV2 to TRBJ2-5; a weak D match, TRBD1 (6 bases). This TCR was recovered from a woman between 40 and 50 years old with glioma. Some clones in this sample may be carry-over from other donors' samples. The CDR3 nucleotides are TGTGCCAGCAGCTTGGGACCAGGGGCCCAAGAGACCCAGTACTTC. Amino acid sequence: CASSLGPGAQETQYF.